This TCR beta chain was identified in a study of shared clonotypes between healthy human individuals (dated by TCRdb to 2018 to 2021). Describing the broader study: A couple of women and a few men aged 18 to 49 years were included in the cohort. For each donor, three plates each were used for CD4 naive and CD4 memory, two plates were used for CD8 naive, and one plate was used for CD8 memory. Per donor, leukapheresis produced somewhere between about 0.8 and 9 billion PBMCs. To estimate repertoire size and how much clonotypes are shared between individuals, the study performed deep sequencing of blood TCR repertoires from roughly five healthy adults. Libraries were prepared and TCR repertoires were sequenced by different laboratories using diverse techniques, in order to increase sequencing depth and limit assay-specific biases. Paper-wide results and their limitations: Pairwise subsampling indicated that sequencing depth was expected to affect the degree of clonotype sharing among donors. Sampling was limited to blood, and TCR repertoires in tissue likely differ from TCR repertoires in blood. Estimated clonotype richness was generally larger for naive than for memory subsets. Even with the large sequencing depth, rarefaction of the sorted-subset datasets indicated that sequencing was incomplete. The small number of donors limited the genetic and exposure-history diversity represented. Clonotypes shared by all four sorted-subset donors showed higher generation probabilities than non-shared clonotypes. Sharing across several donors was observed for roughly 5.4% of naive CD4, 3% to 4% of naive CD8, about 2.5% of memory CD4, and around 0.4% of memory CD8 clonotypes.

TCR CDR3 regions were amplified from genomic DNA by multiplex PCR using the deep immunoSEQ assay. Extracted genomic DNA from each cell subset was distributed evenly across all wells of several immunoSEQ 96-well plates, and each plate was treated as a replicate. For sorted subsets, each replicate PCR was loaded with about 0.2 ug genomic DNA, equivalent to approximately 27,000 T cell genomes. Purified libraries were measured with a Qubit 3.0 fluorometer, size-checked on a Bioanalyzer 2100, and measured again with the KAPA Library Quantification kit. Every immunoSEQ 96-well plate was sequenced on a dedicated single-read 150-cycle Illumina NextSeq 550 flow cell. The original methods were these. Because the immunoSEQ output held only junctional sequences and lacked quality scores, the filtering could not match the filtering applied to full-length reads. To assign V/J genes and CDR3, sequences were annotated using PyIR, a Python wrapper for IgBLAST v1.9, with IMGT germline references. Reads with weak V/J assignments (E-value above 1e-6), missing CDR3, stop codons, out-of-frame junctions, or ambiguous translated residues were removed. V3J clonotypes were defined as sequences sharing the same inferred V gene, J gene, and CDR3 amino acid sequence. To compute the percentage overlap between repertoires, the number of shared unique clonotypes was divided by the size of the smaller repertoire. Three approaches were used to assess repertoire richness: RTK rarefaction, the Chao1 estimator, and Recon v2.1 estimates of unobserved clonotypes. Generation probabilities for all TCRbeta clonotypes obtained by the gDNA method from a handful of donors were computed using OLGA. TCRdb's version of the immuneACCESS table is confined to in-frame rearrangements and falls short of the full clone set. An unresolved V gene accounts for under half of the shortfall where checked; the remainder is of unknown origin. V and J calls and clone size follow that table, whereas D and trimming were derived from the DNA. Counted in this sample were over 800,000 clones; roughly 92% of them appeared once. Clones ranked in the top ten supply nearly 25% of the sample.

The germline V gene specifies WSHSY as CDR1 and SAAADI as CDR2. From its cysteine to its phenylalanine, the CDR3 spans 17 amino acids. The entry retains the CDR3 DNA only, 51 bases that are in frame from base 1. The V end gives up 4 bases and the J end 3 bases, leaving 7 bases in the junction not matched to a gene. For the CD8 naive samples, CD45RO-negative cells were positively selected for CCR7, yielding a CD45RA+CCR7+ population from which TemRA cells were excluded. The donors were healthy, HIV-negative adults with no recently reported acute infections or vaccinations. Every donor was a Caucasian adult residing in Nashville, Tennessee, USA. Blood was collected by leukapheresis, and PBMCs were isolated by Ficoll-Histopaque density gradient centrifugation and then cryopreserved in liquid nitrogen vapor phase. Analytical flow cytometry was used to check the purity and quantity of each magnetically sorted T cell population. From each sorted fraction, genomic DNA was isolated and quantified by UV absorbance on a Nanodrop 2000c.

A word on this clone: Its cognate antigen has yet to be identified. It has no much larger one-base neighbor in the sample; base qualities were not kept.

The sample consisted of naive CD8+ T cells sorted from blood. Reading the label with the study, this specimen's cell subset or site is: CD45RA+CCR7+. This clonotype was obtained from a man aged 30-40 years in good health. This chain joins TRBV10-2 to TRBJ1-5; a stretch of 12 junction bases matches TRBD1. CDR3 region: CASSAQGTGGYNQPQHF. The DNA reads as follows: TGCGCCAGCAGTGCGCAAGGGACAGGGGGCTACAATCAGCCCCAGCATTTT.